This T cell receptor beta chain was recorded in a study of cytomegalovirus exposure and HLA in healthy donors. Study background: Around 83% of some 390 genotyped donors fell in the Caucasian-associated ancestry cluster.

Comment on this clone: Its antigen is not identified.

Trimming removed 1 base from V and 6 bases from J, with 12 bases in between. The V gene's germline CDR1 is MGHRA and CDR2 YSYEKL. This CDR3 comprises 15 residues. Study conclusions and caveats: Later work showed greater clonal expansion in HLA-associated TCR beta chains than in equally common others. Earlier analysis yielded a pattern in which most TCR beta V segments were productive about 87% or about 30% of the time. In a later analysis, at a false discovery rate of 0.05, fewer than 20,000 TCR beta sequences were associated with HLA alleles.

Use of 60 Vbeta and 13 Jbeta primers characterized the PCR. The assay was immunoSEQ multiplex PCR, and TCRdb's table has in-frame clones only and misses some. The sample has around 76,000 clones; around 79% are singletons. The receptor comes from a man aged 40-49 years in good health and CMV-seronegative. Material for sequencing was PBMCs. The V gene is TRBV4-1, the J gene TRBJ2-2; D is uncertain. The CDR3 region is CASSQAFLIAGELFF. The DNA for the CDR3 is TGCGCCAGCAGCCAAGCCTTCCTAATAGCCGGGGAGCTGTTTTTT.